This T cell receptor beta chain was captured by sequencing in a study of blood T cell repertoires in COVID-19. The overall study: Sites in the United States, Italy and Spain provided acute and convalescent COVID-19 samples. From T cells, B-cell-depleted T cells, or PBMCs came the material, which was cDNA or gDNA.

The CDR3 is 14 residues long. J gave up 7 bases and V 4 bases, and 6 bases lay outside the gene matches. Germline CDR1 reads LNHDA; CDR2 reads SQIVND (reference sequence). Original handling: Reference gene primer amplification yielded estimated nucleated cell counts. Profiling relied on immunoSEQ multiplex PCR, and the TCRdb table lists in-frame clones only, not all of them. V, J and clone size reflect that table, while D and trimming were determined from the DNA. The data hold 140,000 or so clones, with 87% observed a single time. The chain recombines TRBV19 with TRBJ1-5, with 8 bases fitting TRBD1. The receptor's source is a woman aged 50 to 60 with acute or convalescent COVID-19. Source material: peripheral blood. The DNA of the CDR3 is TGTGCCAGTAGTACCACAGGGGGACAGCAGCCCCAGCATTTT. Translated, it gives CASSTTGGQQPQHF.